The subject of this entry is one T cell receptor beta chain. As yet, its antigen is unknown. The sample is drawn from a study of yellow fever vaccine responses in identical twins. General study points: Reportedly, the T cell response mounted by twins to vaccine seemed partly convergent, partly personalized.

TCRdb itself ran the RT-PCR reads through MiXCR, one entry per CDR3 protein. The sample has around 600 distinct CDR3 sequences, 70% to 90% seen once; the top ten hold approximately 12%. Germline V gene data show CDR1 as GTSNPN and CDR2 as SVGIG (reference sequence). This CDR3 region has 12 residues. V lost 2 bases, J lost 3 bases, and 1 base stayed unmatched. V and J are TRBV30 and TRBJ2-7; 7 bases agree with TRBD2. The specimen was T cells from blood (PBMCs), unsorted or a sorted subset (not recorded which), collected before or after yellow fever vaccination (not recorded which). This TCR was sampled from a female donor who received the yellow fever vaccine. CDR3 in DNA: TGTGCCTGGAGTTCTAGCGGCTACGAGCAGTACTTC. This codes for CAWSSSGYEQYF.